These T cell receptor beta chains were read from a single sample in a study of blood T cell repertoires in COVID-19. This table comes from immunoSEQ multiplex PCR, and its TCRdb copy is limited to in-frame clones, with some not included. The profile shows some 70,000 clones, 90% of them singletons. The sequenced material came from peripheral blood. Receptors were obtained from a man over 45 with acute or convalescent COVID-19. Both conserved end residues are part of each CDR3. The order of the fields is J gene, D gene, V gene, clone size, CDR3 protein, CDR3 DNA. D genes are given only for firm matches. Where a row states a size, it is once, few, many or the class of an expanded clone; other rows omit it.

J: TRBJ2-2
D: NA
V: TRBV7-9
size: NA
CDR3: CASSVTIANTGELFF
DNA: TGTGCCAGCAGCGTGACTATCGCGAACACCGGGGAGCTGTTTTTT

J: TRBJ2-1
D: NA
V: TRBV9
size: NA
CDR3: CASSVDDGSGNEQFF
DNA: TGTGCCAGCAGCGTAGATGATGGGAGCGGAAATGAGCAGTTCTTC

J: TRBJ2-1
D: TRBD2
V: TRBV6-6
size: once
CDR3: CASTTPAGDHHEQFF
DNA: TGTGCCAGCACCACACCCGCGGGAGATCATCATGAGCAGTTCTTC

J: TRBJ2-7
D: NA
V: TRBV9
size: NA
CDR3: CASSPQGRSSYEQYF
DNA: TGTGCCAGCAGCCCCCAGGGAAGGAGCTCCTACGAGCAGTACTTC

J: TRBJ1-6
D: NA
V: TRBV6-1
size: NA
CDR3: CASSVPGTTSPLHF
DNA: TGTGCCAGCAGTGTTCCGGGGACAACTTCACCCCTCCACTTT

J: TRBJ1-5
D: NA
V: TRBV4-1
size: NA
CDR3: CASSQDGGGNQPQHF
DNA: TGCGCCAGCAGCCAAGATGGCGGGGGCAATCAGCCCCAGCATTTT

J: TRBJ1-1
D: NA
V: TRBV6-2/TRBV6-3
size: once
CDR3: CASSLIQNMNTEAFF
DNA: TGTGCCAGCAGTCTCATCCAGAACATGAACACTGAAGCTTTCTTT

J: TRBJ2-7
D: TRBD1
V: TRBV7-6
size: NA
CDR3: CASSSTGGAGSYEQYF
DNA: TGTGCCAGCAGTTCTACAGGGGGCGCGGGTTCCTACGAGCAGTACTTC

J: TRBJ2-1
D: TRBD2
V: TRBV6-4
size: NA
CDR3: CASSALGLAGGPVEQFF
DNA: TGTGCCAGCAGTGCTCTCGGACTAGCGGGAGGGCCGGTTGAGCAGTTCTTC

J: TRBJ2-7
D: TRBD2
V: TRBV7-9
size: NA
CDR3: CASSPRTSGRSYEQYF
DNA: TGTGCCAGCAGCCCCCGGACTAGCGGGAGAAGCTACGAGCAGTACTTC

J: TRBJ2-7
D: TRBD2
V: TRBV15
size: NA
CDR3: CATSSWGTSGSEQYF
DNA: TGTGCCACCAGCAGTTGGGGAACTAGCGGGAGCGAGCAGTACTTC

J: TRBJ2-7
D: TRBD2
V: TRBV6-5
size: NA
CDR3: CASSYRGVKAYEQYF
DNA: TGTGCCAGCAGTTATCGGGGGGTTAAGGCCTACGAGCAGTACTTC

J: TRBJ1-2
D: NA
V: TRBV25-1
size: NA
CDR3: CASSEGPRRANGYTF
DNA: TGTGCCAGCAGTGAAGGCCCCCGGAGGGCCAATGGCTACACCTTC

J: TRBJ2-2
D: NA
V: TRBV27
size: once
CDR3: CASSPDFLVGELFF
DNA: TGTGCCAGCAGCCCTGACTTCTTGGTCGGGGAGCTGTTTTTT

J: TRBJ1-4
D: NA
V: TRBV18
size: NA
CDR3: CASSPGVAANEKLFF
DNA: TGTGCCAGCTCACCCGGGGTGGCGGCTAATGAAAAACTGTTTTTT

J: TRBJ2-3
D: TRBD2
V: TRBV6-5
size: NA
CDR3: CASTPSGTDTQYF
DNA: TGTGCCAGCACCCCTAGCGGTACAGATACGCAGTATTTT

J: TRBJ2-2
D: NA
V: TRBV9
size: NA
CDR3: CASSGPGFRELFF
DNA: TGTGCCAGCAGCGGACCGGGATTCCGGGAGCTGTTTTTT

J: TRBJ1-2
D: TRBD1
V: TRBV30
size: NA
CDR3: CAWSVWGTGSNYGYTF
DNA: TGTGCCTGGAGTGTTTGGGGGACAGGGTCTAACTATGGCTACACCTTC

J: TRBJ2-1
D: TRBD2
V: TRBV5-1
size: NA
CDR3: CASSPSGRSSYNEQFF
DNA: TGCGCCAGCAGCCCTAGCGGGAGGAGCTCCTACAATGAGCAGTTCTTC

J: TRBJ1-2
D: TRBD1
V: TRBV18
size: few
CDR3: CASSPDRAPYGYTF
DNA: TGTGCCAGCTCACCGGACAGGGCCCCTTATGGCTACACCTTC

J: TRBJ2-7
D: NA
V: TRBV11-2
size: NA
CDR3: CASSLVGGDREYF
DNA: TGTGCCAGCAGCTTAGTGGGGGGAGACAGGGAGTACTTC

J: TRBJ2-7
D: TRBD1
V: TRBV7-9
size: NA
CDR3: CASSLGQGTTYEQYF
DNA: TGTGCCAGCAGCTTAGGACAGGGGACGACGTACGAGCAGTACTTC

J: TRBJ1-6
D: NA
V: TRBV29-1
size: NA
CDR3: CSFRQDFNSPLHF
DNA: TGCAGCTTCCGACAGGATTTCAATTCACCCCTCCACTTT

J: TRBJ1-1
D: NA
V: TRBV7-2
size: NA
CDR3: CASSLHGQPTEAFF
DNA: TGTGCCAGCAGCTTACATGGACAGCCCACTGAAGCTTTCTTT

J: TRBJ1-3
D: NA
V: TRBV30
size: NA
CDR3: CAWGGSSTIYF
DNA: TGTGCCTGGGGGGGGTCTTCGACCATATATTTT

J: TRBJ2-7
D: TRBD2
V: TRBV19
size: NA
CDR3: CASSIFSGRAEEQYF
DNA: TGTGCCAGTAGTATTTTCAGCGGGAGGGCGGAAGAGCAGTACTTC

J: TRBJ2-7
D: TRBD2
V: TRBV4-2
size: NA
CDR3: CASSPGTSGSRVYEQYF
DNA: TGTGCCAGCAGCCCGGGGACTAGCGGGAGTAGGGTCTACGAGCAGTACTTC

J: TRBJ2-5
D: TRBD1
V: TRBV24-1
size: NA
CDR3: CATKPKGAGETQYF
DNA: TGTGCCACCAAGCCCAAGGGGGCTGGGGAGACCCAGTACTTC

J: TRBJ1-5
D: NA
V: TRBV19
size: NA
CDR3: CASSHITGVNQPQHF
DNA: TGTGCCAGTAGCCATATAACAGGCGTTAATCAGCCCCAGCATTTT

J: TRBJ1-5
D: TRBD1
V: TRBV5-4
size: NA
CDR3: CASSLAGTGGQPQHF
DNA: TGTGCCAGCAGCTTGGCCGGGACAGGGGGTCAGCCCCAGCATTTT

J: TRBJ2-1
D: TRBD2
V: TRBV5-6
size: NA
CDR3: CASSLAGSGIRNEQFF
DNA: TGTGCCAGCAGCTTGGCCGGCAGCGGGATTAGGAATGAGCAGTTCTTC

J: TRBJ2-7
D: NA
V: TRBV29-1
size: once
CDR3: CSVVRRAIGYEQYF
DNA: TGCAGCGTTGTTAGGCGGGCCATCGGCTACGAGCAGTACTTC

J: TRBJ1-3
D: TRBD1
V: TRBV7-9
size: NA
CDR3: CASEPTGGVSGNTIYF
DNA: TGTGCCAGCGAACCGACAGGGGGCGTCTCTGGAAACACCATATATTTT

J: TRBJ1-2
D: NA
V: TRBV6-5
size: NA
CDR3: CASKVQGNYGYTF
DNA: TGTGCCAGCAAGGTGCAGGGTAACTATGGCTACACCTTC

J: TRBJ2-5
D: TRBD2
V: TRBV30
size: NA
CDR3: CAWAPGLQQETQYF
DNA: TGTGCCTGGGCCCCGGGACTACAACAAGAGACCCAGTACTTC

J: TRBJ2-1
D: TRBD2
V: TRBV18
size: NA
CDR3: CASSPPQVAGGNEQFF
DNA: TGTGCCAGCTCACCACCGCAGGTAGCGGGGGGGAATGAGCAGTTCTTC

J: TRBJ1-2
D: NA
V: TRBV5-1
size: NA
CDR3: CASSLEVTESYGYTF
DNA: TGCGCCAGCAGCTTGGAAGTGACAGAGAGCTATGGCTACACCTTC

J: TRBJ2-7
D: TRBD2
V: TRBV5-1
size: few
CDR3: CASTPGIAGGAYEQYF
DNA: TGCGCCAGCACCCCGGGGATAGCGGGAGGCGCCTACGAGCAGTACTTC

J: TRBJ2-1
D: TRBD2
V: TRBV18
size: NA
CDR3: CASSPRLAGDNEQFF
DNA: TGTGCCAGCTCACCAAGACTAGCGGGAGACAATGAGCAGTTCTTC

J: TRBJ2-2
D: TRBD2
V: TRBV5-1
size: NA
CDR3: CASSPREREGRLTGELFF
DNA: TGCGCCAGCAGCCCCCGGGAGCGGGAGGGCCGTCTAACCGGGGAGCTGTTTTTT

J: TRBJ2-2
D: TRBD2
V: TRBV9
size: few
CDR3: CASSVAGTSSYTGELFF
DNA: TGTGCCAGCAGCGTAGCCGGGACTAGCAGCTACACCGGGGAGCTGTTTTTT

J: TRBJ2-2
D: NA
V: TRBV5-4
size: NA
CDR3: CASSFGGTSGELFF
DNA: TGTGCCAGCAGCTTCGGCGGTACTTCCGGGGAGCTGTTTTTT

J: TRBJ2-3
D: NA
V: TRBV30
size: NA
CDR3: CAWRGGDRTDTQYF
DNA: TGTGCCTGGAGGGGTGGAGACCGCACAGATACGCAGTATTTT

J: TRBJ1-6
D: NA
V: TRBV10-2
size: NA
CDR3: CATRQRGNSPLHF
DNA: TGCGCCACCCGACAGCGCGGTAATTCACCCCTCCACTTT

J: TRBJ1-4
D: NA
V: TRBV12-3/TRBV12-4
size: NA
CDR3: CASSLNRGEKLFF
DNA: TGTGCCAGCAGTTTAAACCGAGGAGAAAAACTGTTTTTT

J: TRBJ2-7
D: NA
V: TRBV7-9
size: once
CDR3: CASSPNLGQREQYF
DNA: TGTGCCAGCAGCCCTAACCTTGGTCAGCGCGAGCAGTACTTC

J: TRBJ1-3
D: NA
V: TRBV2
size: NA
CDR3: CASSVGTLPGNTIYF
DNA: TGTGCCAGCAGTGTCGGGACACTTCCTGGAAACACCATATATTTT

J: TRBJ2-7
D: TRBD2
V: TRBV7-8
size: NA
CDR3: CASSPSGRGYEQYF
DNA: TGTGCCAGCAGCCCCAGCGGGAGGGGCTACGAGCAGTACTTC

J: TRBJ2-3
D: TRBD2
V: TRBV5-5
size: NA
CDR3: CASSRRLAGPYWSTDTQYF
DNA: TGTGCCAGCAGCCGCCGACTAGCGGGCCCCTATTGGAGCACAGATACGCAGTATTTT

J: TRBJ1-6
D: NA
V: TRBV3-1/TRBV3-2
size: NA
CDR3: CASSQGLLNSPLHF
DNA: TGTGCCAGCAGCCAAGGTTTACTTAATTCACCCCTCCACTTT

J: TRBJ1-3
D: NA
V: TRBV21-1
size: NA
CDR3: CASVARGHGGNTIYF
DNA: TGTGCCAGCGTTGCAAGGGGGCACGGGGGAAACACCATATATTTT

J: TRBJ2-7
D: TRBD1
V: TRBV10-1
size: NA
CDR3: CASSPNRGLDSYEQYF
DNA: TGCGCCAGCAGTCCTAACAGGGGGCTCGACTCCTACGAGCAGTACTTC

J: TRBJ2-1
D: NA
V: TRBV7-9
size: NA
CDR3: CASSLATLADNEQFF
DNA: TGTGCCAGCAGCTTAGCTACGTTGGCGGACAATGAGCAGTTCTTC